This is a list of T cell receptor beta chains from one sample in a study of T cell repertoires in cytomegalovirus infection. TCRdb reanalysed the reads using MiXCR and keeps one entry per CDR3 protein. Among almost 550,000 distinct CDR3 sequences listed, approximately 15% were seen once. The sequencing sample was made of CD8+ T cells from PBMCs. Receptors originate from a human donor in good health (CMV status not recorded). Some clones in this sample may be carry-over from other donors' samples. Each CDR3 is given without its conserved first and last residue.

v_call	cdr3_aa
TRBV6-2/TRBV6-3	ASSYSKTGNYGYT
TRBV4-1	ASSQGLAASYEQY
TRBV7-9	ASSHRDSYNEQF
TRBV7-3	ASSPDGWDEQF
TRBV5-4	ASSLTIGDGYT
TRBV10-3	AISEGTSGYQETQY
TRBV5-8	ASSLRTSGSKETQY
TRBV14	ASSQKRLAGANEQF
TRBV6-1	AILLTGDYEKLF
TRBV5-6	ASSSGTSTYEQY
TRBV9	ASSGATGGYGTEAF
TRBV27	ASKFRGQGYGYT
TRBV27	ASSTSVGDRMPYGYT
TRBV7-9	ASSAPEQGYEQY
TRBV7-8	ASSSQIGYEQY
TRBV15	ATSRGTESSGNTIY
TRBV29-1	SVVGSEEEQF
TRBV7-9	ASKSPSLISSGGPYNEQF
TRBV28	ASSQGQGAKGLNEKLF
TRBV11-1	ASSPRSGGPHEQF
TRBV19	ASSTSGGTEAF
TRBV7-9	ASSYEQPGDSYEQY
TRBV6-5	ASSYSIGQASYEQY
TRBV7-8	ASSLTSGRADEQF
TRBV9	ASSVVEGSPLH
TRBV7-9	ASSLPGALYQETQY
TRBV9	ASSADRARSTDTQY
TRBV19	ASSGGHYGYT
TRBV7-3	ASSLQGLSPLH
TRBV4-1	ASSQVADLLRGYT
TRBV6-1	ASSEKGMRYEQY
TRBV7-9	ASMTTGPGELF
TRBV12-3/TRBV12-4	ASSFYRGNNQPQH
TRBV27	ASASGTLTGELF
TRBV7-8	ASSLAVDRPNTEAF
TRBV7-6	ASSLAGMRLAGVSDTQY
TRBV20-1	SARTSGIDLPYEQY
TRBV11-2	VSTQGHTQY
TRBV9	ASSPQTGSNSPLH
TRBV7-9	ASGPRLAGISYNEQF
TRBV4-2	ASSQEVVGLGGMNTEAF
TRBV7-9	ASTLTPGEKY
TRBV4-2	ASSQGASGYEQY
TRBV7-9	ASSFAGQGNQPQH
TRBV5-6	ASSLGAYQETQY
TRBV28	ASRIGGDEQY
TRBV2	ASSEAPNVLGTSGHTEAF
TRBV11-2	ASTRMVNTEAF
TRBV2	ASSRLTAISGNTIY
TRBV6-4	ASSDSGLGGHTQY
TRBV7-9	ASRDSRNTEAF
TRBV9	ASSGGTGWEDTQY
TRBV2	ASSVMESYEQY
TRBV6-6	ASNYRGLGAF
TRBV6-2/TRBV6-3	ASSWPGQGMTWQF
TRBV9	ASSGGLGKELF
TRBV6-6	ASSGPFMPYEQY